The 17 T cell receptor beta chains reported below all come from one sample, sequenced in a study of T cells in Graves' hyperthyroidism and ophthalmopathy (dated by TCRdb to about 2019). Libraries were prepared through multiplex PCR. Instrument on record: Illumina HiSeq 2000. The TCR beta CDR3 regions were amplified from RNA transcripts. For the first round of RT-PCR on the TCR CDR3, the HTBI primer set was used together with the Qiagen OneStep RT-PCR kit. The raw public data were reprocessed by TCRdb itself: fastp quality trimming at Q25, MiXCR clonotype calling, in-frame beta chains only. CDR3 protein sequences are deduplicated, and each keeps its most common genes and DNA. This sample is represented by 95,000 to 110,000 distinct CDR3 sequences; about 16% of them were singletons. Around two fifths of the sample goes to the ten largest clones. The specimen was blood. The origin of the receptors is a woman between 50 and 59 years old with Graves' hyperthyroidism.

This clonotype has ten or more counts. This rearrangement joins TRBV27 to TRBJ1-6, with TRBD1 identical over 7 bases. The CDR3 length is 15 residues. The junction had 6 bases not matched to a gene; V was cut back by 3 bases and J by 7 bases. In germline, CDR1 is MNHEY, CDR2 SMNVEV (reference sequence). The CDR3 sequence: CASSLHRGTNSPLHF. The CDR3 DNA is TGTGCCAGCAGTTTGCACAGGGGTACGAATTCACCCCTCCACTTT.

The chain's CDR3 is CSAKGVAGVHEQYF. CDR3 in DNA: TGCAGTGCTAAAGGGGTAGCGGGAGTCCACGAGCAGTACTTC. The rearrangement joins TRBV20-1 to TRBJ2-7, with 9 bases lining up with TRBD2. The length of the CDR3 is 14 residues. CDR1 and CDR2 (germline): DFQATT, SNEGSKA (reference sequence). V was clipped by 4 bases and J by 5 bases; unmatched bases: 9.

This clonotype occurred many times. CDR3 nucleotide sequence: TGTGCCTCCGATTCAGGGAGTTACTCCTACGAGCAGTACTTC. This codes for CASDSGSYSYEQYF. V gene TRBV30 combines with J gene TRBJ2-7; D possibly uses TRBD1 or TRBD2 (5 bases each). Germline CDR1 reads GTSNPN; CDR2 reads SVGIG (reference sequence). The V end was cut by 7 bases, the J end by 0 bases, with 16 bases between. The length of the CDR3 is 14 residues.

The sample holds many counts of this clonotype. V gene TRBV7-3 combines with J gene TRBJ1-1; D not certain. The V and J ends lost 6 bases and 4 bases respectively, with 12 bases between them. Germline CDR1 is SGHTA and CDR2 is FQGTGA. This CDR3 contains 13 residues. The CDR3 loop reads CASSFAVGTEAFF. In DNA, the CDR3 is TGTGCCAGCAGTTTTGCAGTAGGCACTGAAGCTTTCTTT.

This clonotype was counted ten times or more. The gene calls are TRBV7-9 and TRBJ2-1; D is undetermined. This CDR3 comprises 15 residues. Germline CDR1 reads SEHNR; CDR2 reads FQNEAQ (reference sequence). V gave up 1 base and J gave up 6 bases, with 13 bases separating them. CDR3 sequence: CASSLGGIPANEQFF. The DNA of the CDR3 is TGTGCCAGCAGCTTAGGCGGAATTCCGGCCAATGAGCAGTTCTTC.

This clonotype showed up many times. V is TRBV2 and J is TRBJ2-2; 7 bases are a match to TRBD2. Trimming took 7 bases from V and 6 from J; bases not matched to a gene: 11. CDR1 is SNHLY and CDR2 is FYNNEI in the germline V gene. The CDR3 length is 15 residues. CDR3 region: CASTYSGPVPGELFF. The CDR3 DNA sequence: TGTGCCAGCACATATAGCGGGCCGGTGCCCGGGGAGCTGTTTTTT.

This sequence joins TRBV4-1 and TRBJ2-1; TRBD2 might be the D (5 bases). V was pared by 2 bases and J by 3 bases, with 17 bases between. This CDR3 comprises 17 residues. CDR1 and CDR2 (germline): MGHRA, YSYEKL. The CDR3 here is CASSQNILGAGYNEQFF. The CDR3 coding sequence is TGCGCCAGCAGCCAAAACATATTAGGTGCGGGCTACAATGAGCAGTTCTTC.

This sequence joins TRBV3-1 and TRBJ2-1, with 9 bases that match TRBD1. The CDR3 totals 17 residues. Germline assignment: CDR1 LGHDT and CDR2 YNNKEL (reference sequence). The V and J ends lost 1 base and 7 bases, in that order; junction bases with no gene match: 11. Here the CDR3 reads CASSQVPTGGPRNEQFF. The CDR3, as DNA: TGTGCCAGCAGCCAAGTACCGACAGGGGGACCCAGGAATGAGCAGTTCTTC.

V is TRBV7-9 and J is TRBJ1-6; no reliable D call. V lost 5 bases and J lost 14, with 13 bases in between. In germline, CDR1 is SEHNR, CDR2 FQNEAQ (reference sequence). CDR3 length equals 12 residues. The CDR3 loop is CASSPSGRSLHF. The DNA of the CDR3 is TGTGCCAGCAGCCCGTCGGGTCGTTCCCTCCACTTT.

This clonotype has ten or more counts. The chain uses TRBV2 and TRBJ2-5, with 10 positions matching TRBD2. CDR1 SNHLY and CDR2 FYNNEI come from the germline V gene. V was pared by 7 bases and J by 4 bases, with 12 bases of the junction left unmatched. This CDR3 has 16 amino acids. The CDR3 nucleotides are TGTGCCAGCACCATAGCGGGAGGAGGGGTCGGAGAGACCCAGTACTTC. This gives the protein CASTIAGGGVGETQYF.

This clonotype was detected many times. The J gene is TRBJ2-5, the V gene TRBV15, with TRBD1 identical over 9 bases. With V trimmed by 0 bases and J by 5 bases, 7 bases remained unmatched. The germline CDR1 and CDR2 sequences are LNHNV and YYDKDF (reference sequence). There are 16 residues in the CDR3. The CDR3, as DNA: TGTGCCACCAGCAGAGATCCCGGACAGGGGACGGAGACCCAGTACTTC. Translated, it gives CATSRDPGQGTETQYF.

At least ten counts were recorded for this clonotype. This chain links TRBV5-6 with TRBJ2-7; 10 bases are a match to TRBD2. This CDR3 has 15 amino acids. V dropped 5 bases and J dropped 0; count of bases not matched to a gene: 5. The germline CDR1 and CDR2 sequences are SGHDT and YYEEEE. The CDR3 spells CASSLRTSGSYEQYV. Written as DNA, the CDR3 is TGTGCCAGCAGTCTGAGGACTAGCGGCTCCTACGAGCAGTACGTC.

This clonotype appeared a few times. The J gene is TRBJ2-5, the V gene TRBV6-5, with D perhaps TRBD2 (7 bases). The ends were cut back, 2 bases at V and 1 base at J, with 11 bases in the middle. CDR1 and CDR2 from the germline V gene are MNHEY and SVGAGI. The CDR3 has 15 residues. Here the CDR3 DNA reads TGTGCCAGCAGTTACACGCGGGGGCCCCAAGAGACCCAGTACTTC. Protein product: CASSYTRGPQETQYF.

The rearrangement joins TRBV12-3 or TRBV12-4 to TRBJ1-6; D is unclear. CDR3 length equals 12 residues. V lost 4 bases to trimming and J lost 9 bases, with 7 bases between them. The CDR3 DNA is TGTGCCAGCAGTTACCTGGGTTCACCCCTCCACTTT. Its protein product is CASSYLGSPLHF.

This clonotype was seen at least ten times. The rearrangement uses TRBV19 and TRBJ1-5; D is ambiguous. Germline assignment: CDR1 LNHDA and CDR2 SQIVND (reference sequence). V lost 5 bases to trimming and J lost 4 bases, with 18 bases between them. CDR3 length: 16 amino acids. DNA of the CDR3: TGTGCCAGTAGTGATGAGTTGATACAGTTTAATCAGCCCCAGCATTTT. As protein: CASSDELIQFNQPQHF.

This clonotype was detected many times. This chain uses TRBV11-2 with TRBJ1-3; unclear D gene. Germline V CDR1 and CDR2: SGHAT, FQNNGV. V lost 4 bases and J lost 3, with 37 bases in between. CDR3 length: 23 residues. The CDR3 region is CASSSKWGSAFGGSSQYGNTIYF. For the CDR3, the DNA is TGTGCCAGCAGCTCCAAGTGGGGTTCGGCTTTCGGCGGAAGTTCACAGTATGGAAACACCATATATTTT.

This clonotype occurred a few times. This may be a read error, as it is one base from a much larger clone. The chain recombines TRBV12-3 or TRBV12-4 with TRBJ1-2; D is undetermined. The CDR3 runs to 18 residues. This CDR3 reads CASSFPGQRGMVNYDYTF. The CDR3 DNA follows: TGTGCCAGCAGTTTCCCGGGCCAACGGGGAATGGTTAACTATGACTACACCTTC.